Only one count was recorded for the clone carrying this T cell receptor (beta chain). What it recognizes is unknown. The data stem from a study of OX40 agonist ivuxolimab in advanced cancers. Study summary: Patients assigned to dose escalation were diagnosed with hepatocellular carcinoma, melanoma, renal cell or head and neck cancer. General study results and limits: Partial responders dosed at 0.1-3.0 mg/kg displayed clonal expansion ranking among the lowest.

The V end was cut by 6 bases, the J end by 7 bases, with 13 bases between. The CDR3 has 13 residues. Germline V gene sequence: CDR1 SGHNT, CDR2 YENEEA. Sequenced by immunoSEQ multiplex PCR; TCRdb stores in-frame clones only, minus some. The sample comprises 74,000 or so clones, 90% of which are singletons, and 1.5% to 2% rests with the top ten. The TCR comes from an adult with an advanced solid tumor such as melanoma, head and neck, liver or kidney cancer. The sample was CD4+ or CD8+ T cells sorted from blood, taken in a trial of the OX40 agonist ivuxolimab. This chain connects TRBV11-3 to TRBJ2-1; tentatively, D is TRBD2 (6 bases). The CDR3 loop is CASREVGGNEQFF. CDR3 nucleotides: TGTGCCAGCAGGGAGGTTGGGGGGAATGAGCAGTTCTTC.